The 7 T cell receptor beta chains below were found in one sample sequenced in a study of blood T cells in healthy people across ages. A second roughly 7 to 11 cycle PCR used barcoded and J-beta primers. A single record per CDR3 protein comes from TCRdb applying MiXCR to the 5' RACE reads. The sample shows about 800,000 distinct CDR3 sequences, roughly 60% of them seen only once. Sequenced: blood. These receptors came from a man under 40 in good health.

Comment on this clonotype: Given a much more abundant clone one base away, this may be a read error. The chain is built from TRBV12-3 or TRBV12-4 and TRBJ1-2; 7 bases are shared with TRBD1. The CDR3 consists of 13 residues. With 6 bases clipped from V and 2 bases from J, the junction kept 3 bases outside the gene matches. The CDR3 nucleotides are TGTGCCAGCAGATCGGGACAGAACTATGGCTACACCTTC. Protein sequence: CASRSGQNYGYTF.

The J gene is TRBJ1-1, the V gene TRBV6-2 or TRBV6-3, with TRBD1 identical over 11 bases. Germline V gives CDR1 MNHEY, CDR2 SVGEGT. After removal of 3 bases from V and 5 bases from J, the junction contained 5 bases not matched to a gene. This CDR3 has 15 amino acids. CDR3 bases: TGTGCCAGCAGTTATCCCGGGACAGGGGGAACTGAAGCTTTCTTT. It encodes CASSYPGTGGTEAFF.

This clonotype came up a few times. J is TRBJ2-7 and V is TRBV7-6, with a possible D match to TRBD1 (6 bases). Germline assignment: CDR1 SGHVS and CDR2 FNYEAQ. The CDR3 loop spans 14 amino acids. Trimming removed 3 bases at V and 6 bases at J, with 15 bases between. The CDR3 sequence is CASSFGTSPCEQYF. In nucleotides, the CDR3 is TGTGCCAGCAGCTTCGGGACAAGTCCCTGCGAGCAGTACTTC.

The CDR3 protein is CATSRDWQETQYF. The CDR3 DNA follows: TGTGCCACCAGCAGAGACTGGCAAGAGACCCAGTACTTC. The V gene is TRBV15, the J gene TRBJ2-5, with no clear D. Per the germline V gene, CDR1 is LNHNV and CDR2 is YYDKDF (reference sequence). The CDR3 is 13 amino acids. Trimming pared 0 bases from V and 2 bases from J, leaving 4 bases between.

In the case of this clonotype: A much larger clone differs from this one at a single base, so this may be a read error. This chain links TRBV5-1 with TRBJ2-1; unclear D gene. The CDR3 extends over 13 amino acids. Germline V lookup: CDR1 SGHRS, CDR2 YFSETQ. Trimming removed 0 bases at V and 8 bases at J, with 9 bases between. The CDR3 loop is CASSLDLEDEQFF. The CDR3 DNA sequence: TGCGCCAGCAGCTTGGACCTAGAGGATGAGCAGTTCTTC.

This clonotype was detected a few times. The chain carries TRBV3-1 and TRBJ2-6; D may be TRBD1 (6 bases). The CDR3 totals 20 residues. Between the trimmed V and J ends, which lost 0 bases and 0 bases, there was a span of 18 bases. Germline V lookup: CDR1 LGHDT, CDR2 YNNKEL (reference sequence). CDR3 coding DNA: TGTGCCAGCAGCCAAGATTTCAGGACAGCCAGACTCTCTGGGGCCAACGTCCTGACTTTC. This codes for CASSQDFRTARLSGANVLTF.

The chain uses TRBV7-2 and TRBJ2-7, with TRBD2 matching over 11 bases. Germline trimming cut 4 bases from V and 4 bases from J; bases unmatched to any gene: 18. This CDR3 has 19 amino acids. CDR1 SGHTA and CDR2 FQGNSA come from the germline V gene. The chain's CDR3 is CASSSPRLAGGGFRYEQYF. The CDR3 coding sequence is TGTGCCAGCAGCTCCCCGAGGCTAGCGGGAGGCGGATTTAGATACGAGCAGTACTTC.